The sequence of this T cell receptor beta chain was determined in a study of B cell selection in AIRE deficiency. Regarding the study as a whole: TCRbeta-only data showed 30% to 45% of shared healthy Treg sequences in healthy Tconv. Only around a tenth of some 3,300 shared Treg sequences were patient-specific; 31.6% healthy-specific.

Per the study methods: Pooled Tregs gave about 5.65x10^4 patient and 9.56x10^4 donor TCRbeta sequences. The protocol was immunoSEQ multiplex PCR, while the TCRdb copy is restricted to in-frame clones and leaves out a portion. D and trimming were read from the DNA, whereas the V and J calls and clone size are those reported in that table. This table holds over 20,000 clones, around 92% found once. Sorted regulatory T cells were CD4-positive, CD25-high and CD127-low or negative. Germline lookup yields CDR1 SGHRS and CDR2 YFSETQ. Deletions cut 0 bases from V and 2 bases from J, with 11 bases between. This CDR3 has 15 residues. About this clone: Its antigen is still unknown.

The TCR originated in a human donor in good health. The specimen sequenced was CD4+CD25+ Tregs sorted from PBMCs. The V call is TRBV5-1, the J call TRBJ1-2, with D uncertain. The CDR3 spells CASSLVGRYNYGYTF. CDR3 nucleotide sequence: TGCGCCAGCAGCTTGGTCGGGCGGTACAACTATGGCTACACCTTC.